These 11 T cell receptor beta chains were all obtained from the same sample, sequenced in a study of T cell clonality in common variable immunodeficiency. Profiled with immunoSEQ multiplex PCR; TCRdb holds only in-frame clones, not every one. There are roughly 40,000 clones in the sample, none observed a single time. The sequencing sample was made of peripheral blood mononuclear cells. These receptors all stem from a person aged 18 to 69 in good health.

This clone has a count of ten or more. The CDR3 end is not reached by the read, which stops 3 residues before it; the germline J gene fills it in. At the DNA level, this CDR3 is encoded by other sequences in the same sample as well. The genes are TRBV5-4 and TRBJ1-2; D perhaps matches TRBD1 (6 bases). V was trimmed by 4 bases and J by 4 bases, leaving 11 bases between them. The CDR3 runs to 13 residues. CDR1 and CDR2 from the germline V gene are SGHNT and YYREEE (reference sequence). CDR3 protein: CASSTEQGYGYTF. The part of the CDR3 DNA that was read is TGTGCCAGCAGCACGGAACAGGGCTATGGC.

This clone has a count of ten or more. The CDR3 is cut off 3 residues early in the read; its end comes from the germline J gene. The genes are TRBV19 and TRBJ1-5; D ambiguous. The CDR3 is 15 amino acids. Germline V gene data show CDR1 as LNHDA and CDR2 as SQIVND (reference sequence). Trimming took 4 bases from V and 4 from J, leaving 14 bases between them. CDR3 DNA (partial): TGTGCCAGTAGTAACCAGGCACGAGGTAATCAGCCC. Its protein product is CASSNQARGNQP. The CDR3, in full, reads CASSNQARGNQPQHF. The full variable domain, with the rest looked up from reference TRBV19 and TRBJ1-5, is DGGITQSPKYLFRKEGQNVTLSCEQNLNHDAMYWYRQDPGQGLRLIYYSQIVNDFQKGDIAEGYSVSREKKESFPLTVTSAQKNPTAFYLCASSNQARGNQPQHFGDGTRLSIL.

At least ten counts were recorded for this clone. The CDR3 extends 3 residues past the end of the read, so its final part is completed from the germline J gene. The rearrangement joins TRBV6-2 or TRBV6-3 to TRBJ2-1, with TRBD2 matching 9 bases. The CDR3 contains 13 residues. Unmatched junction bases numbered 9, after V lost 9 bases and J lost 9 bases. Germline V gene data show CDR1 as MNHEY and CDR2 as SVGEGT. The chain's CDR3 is CASSLSREGEQFF. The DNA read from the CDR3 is TGTGCCAGTTCCCTCTCGCGGGAGGGTGAG.

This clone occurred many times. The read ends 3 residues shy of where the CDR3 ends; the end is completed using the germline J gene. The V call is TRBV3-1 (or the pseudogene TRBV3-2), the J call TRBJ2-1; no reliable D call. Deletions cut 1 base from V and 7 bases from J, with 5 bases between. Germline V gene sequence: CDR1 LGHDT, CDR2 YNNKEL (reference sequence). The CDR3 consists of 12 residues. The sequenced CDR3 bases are TGTGCCAGCAGCCAAGTGGCTAATGAG. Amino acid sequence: CASSQVANE. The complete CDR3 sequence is CASSQVANEQFF.

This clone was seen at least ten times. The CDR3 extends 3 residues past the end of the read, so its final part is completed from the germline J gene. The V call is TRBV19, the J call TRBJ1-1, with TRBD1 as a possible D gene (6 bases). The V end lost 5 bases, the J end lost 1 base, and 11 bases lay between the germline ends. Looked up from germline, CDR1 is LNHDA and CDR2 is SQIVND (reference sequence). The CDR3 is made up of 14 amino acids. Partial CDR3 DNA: TGTGCCAGTAGTCCACCGACAGGGAACACTGAA. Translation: CASSPPTGNTE. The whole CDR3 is CASSPPTGNTEAFF.

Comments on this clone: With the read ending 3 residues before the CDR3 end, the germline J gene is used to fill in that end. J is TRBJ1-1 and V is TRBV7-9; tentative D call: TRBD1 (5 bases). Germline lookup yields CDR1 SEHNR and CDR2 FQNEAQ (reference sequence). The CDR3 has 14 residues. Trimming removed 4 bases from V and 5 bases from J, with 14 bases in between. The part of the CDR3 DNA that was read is TGTGCCAGCAGCTCCCGGGGCCGGGGGACTGAA. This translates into CASSSRGRGTE. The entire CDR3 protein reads CASSSRGRGTEAFF.

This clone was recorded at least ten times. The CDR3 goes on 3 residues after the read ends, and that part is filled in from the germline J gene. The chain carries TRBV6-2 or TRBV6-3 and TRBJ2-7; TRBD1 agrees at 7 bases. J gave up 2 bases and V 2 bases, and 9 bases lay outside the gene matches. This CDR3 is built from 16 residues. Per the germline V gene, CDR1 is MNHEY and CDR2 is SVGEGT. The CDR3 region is CASSYGQAERTYEQYF. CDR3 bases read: TGTGCCAGCAGTTACGGACAGGCGGAAAGGACCTACGAG.

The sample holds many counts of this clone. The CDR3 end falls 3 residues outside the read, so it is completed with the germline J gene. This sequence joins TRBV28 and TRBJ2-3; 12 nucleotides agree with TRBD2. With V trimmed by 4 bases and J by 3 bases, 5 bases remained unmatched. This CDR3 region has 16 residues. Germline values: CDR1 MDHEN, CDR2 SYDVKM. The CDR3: CASSSLAGGGTDTQYF. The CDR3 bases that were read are TGTGCCAGCAGTTCCCTAGCGGGAGGGGGGACAGATACG.

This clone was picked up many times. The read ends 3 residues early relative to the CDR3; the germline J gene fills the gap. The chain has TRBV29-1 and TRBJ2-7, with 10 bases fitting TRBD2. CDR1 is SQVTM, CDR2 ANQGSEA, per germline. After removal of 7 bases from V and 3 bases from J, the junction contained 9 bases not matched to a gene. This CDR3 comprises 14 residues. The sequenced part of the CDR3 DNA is TGCAGCGCCCGGGTAGCGGGAGGAGTCTACGAG. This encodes CSARVAGGVYE. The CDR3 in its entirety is CSARVAGGVYEQYF.

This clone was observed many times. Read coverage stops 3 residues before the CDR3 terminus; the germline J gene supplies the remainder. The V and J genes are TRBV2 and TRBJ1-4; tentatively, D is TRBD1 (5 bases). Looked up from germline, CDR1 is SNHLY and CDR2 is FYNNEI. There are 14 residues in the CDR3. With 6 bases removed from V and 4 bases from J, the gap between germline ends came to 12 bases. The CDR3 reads CASSYAGFNEKLFF. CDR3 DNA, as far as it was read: TGTGCCAGCAGCTACGCAGGGTTTAATGAAAAA.

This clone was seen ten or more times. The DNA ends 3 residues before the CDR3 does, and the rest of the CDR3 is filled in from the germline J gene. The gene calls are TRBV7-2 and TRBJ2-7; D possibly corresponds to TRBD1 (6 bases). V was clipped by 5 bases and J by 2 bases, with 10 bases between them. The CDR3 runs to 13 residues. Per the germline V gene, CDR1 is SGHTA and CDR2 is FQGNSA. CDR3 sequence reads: CASSPRDTYEQYF. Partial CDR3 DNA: TGTGCCAGCAGCCCCCGGGACACCTACGAG.